This T cell receptor beta chain was sequenced for a study of blood T cell repertoires in COVID-19. Study-level information: Some COVID-19 samples were acute and others convalescent; all came from the United States, Italy and Spain.

The method was immunoSEQ multiplex PCR; TCRdb's version includes in-frame clones alone and lacks a portion of them. The repertoire holds a few hundred thousand clones, just under 90% seen once, with roughly 9.4% in the top ten. Trimming at V came to 4 bases and at J to 3 bases, leaving 5 bases not matched to a gene. Germline V gene data show CDR1 as SQVTM and CDR2 as ANQGSEA. This CDR3 has 13 residues. This chain links TRBV29-1 with TRBJ1-1; the match to TRBD1 covers 7 bases. Sequenced input: PBMCs or T cells enriched from blood (not recorded which). The sequence was collected from a woman aged 50 to 65 who had recovered from COVID-19. This CDR3 is CSVGQGPYTEAFF. In DNA, the CDR3 is TGCAGCGTTGGACAGGGCCCTTACACTGAAGCTTTCTTT. The variable domain in full, with the rest retrieved from reference TRBV29-1 and TRBJ1-1, is SAVISQKPSRDICQRGTSLTIQCQVDSQVTMMFWYRQQPGQSLTLIATANQGSEATYESGFVIDKFPISRPNLTFSTLTVSNMSPEDSSIYLCSVGQGPYTEAFFGQGTRLTVV.